The clone carrying this T cell receptor beta chain has ten or more counts. This CDR3 contains 14 residues. The V end lost 6 bases, the J end lost 2 bases, and 13 bases lay between the germline ends. Per the germline V gene, CDR1 is MNHEY and CDR2 is SVGAGI. The entry originates in a study of T cells in Graves' hyperthyroidism and ophthalmopathy. It was RNA transcripts that yielded the amplified TCR beta CDR3 regions. The TCR CDR3 first-round RT-PCR relied on the HTBI primer set. Using its own MiXCR run on the multiplex PCR reads, TCRdb lists one record per CDR3 protein. Of about 280,000 distinct CDR3 sequences in the sample, approximately 26% are singletons; the top ten hold around 30%.

The sequence was collected from a man in his forties with Graves' hyperthyroidism that later progressed to Graves' ophthalmopathy. The J gene is TRBJ1-2, the V gene TRBV6-5; D uncertain. The sample consisted of blood. The CDR3 sequence: CASSAREANYGYTF. CDR3 nucleotides: TGTGCCAGCAGCGCCCGGGAGGCGAACTATGGCTACACCTTC.